Each of the 7 T cell receptor beta chains below was sequenced from the same sample in a study of blood T cell repertoires in COVID-19. Some clones are missing from TCRdb's copy, which holds only in-frame ones; the method was immunoSEQ multiplex PCR. This table holds fewer than 35,000 clones, around 90% found once. The sequenced material came from peripheral blood. The receptors derive from a man between 60 and 75 years old with active COVID-19.

The chain links TRBV13 to TRBJ1-6; D perhaps matches TRBD1 (5 bases). CDR1 and CDR2 from the germline V gene are PRHDT and FYEKMQ (reference sequence). Trimming pared 3 bases from V and 7 bases from J, leaving 16 bases between. The CDR3 contains 16 residues. CDR3 residues: CASSFWTTAQNSPLHF. CDR3 coding DNA: TGTGCCAGCAGCTTCTGGACAACGGCCCAGAATTCACCCCTCCACTTT.

This clone was found once. As DNA, the CDR3 is TGCGCCAGCAGCTTGGTTGGTAGCGGGGGGGCCGGTGAGCAGTACTTC. It encodes CASSLVGSGGAGEQYF. V usage is TRBV5-1 and J usage is TRBJ2-7, with TRBD2 matching 11 bases. Losses at the gene ends were 0 bases for V and 7 bases for J; bases not matched to a gene: 9. The V gene's germline CDR1 is SGHRS and CDR2 YFSETQ. This CDR3 region has 16 residues.

The V and J genes are TRBV5-4 and TRBJ2-5; 10 bases map to TRBD1. This CDR3 comprises 15 residues. Germline V gene lookup returns CDR1 SGHNT and CDR2 YYREEE (reference sequence). After removal of 4 bases from V and 5 bases from J, the junction contained 8 bases not matched to a gene. CDR3 DNA sequence: TGTGCCAGCAGCCCGGGACAGGGGCGGACGGAGACCCAGTACTTC. Translation gives CASSPGQGRTETQYF.

The chain employs TRBV3-1 (or the pseudogene TRBV3-2) and TRBJ2-7, with D possibly TRBD2 on 5 matching bases. This CDR3 is 13 amino acids long. The V gene lost 3 bases and the J gene lost 3 bases, with 9 bases spanning the gap. The V gene's germline CDR1 is LGHDT and CDR2 YNNKEL (reference sequence). The CDR3 loop reads CASSQGGYYEQYF. The DNA of the CDR3 is TGTGCCAGCAGCCAGGGCGGGTACTACGAGCAGTACTTC.

CDR3 coding DNA: TGTGCCAGCAGCGTCAGTCCCTCAGACGAGCAGTACTTC. Translating it yields CASSVSPSDEQYF. The genes are TRBV9 and TRBJ2-7; D gene uncertain. CDR1 is SGDLS and CDR2 is YYNGEE in the germline V gene. CDR3 length: 13 residues. Trimming took 2 bases from V and 5 from J, leaving 11 bases between them.

This clone has just a few counts. This chain links TRBV7-9 with TRBJ2-7; TRBD1 matches at 7 bases. V lost 5 bases, J lost 7 bases, and 23 bases stayed unmatched. Germline CDR1 is SEHNR and CDR2 is FQNEAQ (reference sequence). The CDR3 has 18 amino acids. DNA for the CDR3: TGTGCCAGCAGCCCCCGGCAGTTAAGGGCAGGGGGTCTAGGTGAGCAGTACTTC. As protein: CASSPRQLRAGGLGEQYF.

The rearrangement joins TRBV9 to TRBJ1-1; TRBD1 aligns across 7 bases. The CDR3 is 14 residues long. CDR1 and CDR2 from the germline V gene are SGDLS and YYNGEE. V was clipped by 2 bases and J by 5 bases; unmatched bases: 6. Written as DNA, the CDR3 is TGTGCCAGCAGCGTGGGACAGCGGGGGACTGAAGCTTTCTTT. Protein product: CASSVGQRGTEAFF.